These T cell receptor beta chains were read from a single sample in a study of cytomegalovirus exposure and HLA in healthy donors. The protocol was immunoSEQ multiplex PCR, while the TCRdb copy is restricted to in-frame clones and leaves out a portion. The sample shows about 140,000 clones, 82% of them seen only once. The sequenced material came from PBMCs. Receptor source: a man aged 25-45 years in good health and CMV-seropositive. Both conserved end residues are part of each CDR3. Fields, in order: D gene, J gene, V gene, CDR3 length, clone size, CDR3 DNA, CDR3 protein. A D gene is named only where the DNA matches it firmly. Only part of the rows carry a size: once, few, many, or a class if the clone is expanded.

D gene: NA; J gene: TRBJ1-6; V gene: TRBV19; CDR3 length: 18; clone size: once; CDR3 DNA: TGTGCCTCAAGTAGGCGAGACAGGCCCAGCTCCTATAATTCACCCCTCCACTTT; CDR3 protein: CASSRRDRPSSYNSPLHF
D gene: TRBD1; J gene: TRBJ1-5; V gene: TRBV10-3; CDR3 length: 13; clone size: once; CDR3 DNA: TGTGCCATCAGGCCAGGGGGCGATCAGCCCCAGCATTTT; CDR3 protein: CAIRPGGDQPQHF
D gene: NA; J gene: TRBJ2-3; V gene: TRBV7-9; CDR3 length: 13; clone size: NA; CDR3 DNA: TGTGCCGAAGGGCCAGGGATTACAGATACGCAGTATTTT; CDR3 protein: CAEGPGITDTQYF
D gene: NA; J gene: TRBJ2-2; V gene: TRBV5-1; CDR3 length: 16; clone size: NA; CDR3 DNA: TGCGCCAGCAGCTTGGTGGGGCGTGGGAACACCGGGGAGCTGTTTTTT; CDR3 protein: CASSLVGRGNTGELFF
D gene: TRBD2; J gene: TRBJ2-7; V gene: TRBV2; CDR3 length: 17; clone size: NA; CDR3 DNA: TGTGCCAGCAGTGGGGGGACTAGCGGGAGGGTCGGCCACGAGCAGTACTTC; CDR3 protein: CASSGGTSGRVGHEQYF
D gene: NA; J gene: TRBJ2-1; V gene: TRBV5-1; CDR3 length: 14; clone size: NA; CDR3 DNA: TGCGCCAGCAGCGATCGGACTATTTACAATGAGCAGTTCTTC; CDR3 protein: CASSDRTIYNEQFF
D gene: NA; J gene: TRBJ2-1; V gene: TRBV5-5; CDR3 length: 15; clone size: NA; CDR3 DNA: TGTGCCAGCAGATATCAGGGAATCCGGCTCAATGAGCAGTTCTTC; CDR3 protein: CASRYQGIRLNEQFF
D gene: TRBD2; J gene: TRBJ2-7; V gene: TRBV30; CDR3 length: 13; clone size: NA; CDR3 DNA: TGTGCCCTAGGGGCGGGAGGCATCGGCGAGCAGTACTTC; CDR3 protein: CALGAGGIGEQYF
D gene: TRBD2; J gene: TRBJ2-1; V gene: TRBV27; CDR3 length: 16; clone size: NA; CDR3 DNA: TGTGCCAGCAGTTTAGGGCTAGCGGGCAGCTACAATGAGCAGTTCTTC; CDR3 protein: CASSLGLAGSYNEQFF
D gene: TRBD1; J gene: TRBJ1-1; V gene: TRBV2; CDR3 length: 15; clone size: NA; CDR3 DNA: TGTGCCAGCAGTACCGAGGACAGGGGAACGTCTGAAGCTTTCTTT; CDR3 protein: CASSTEDRGTSEAFF
D gene: NA; J gene: TRBJ1-2; V gene: TRBV5-1; CDR3 length: 14; clone size: few; CDR3 DNA: TGCGCCAGCAGCTTCGGACAGAAGTTCTATGGCTACACCTTC; CDR3 protein: CASSFGQKFYGYTF
D gene: TRBD2; J gene: TRBJ2-3; V gene: TRBV5-1; CDR3 length: 18; clone size: NA; CDR3 DNA: TGCGCCAGCAGCCGACAGGGACTAGCGGCTCTACCCACAGATACGCAGTATTTT; CDR3 protein: CASSRQGLAALPTDTQYF
D gene: NA; J gene: TRBJ2-1; V gene: TRBV7-9; CDR3 length: 17; clone size: NA; CDR3 DNA: TGTGCCAGCAGCCCTCAGGTCACAGAGAGCTCCTACAATGAGCAGTTCTTC; CDR3 protein: CASSPQVTESSYNEQFF
D gene: NA; J gene: TRBJ2-3; V gene: TRBV14; CDR3 length: 15; clone size: NA; CDR3 DNA: TGTGCCAGCAGCCAACCAGGCCTACGGGGAGTGACGCAGTATTTT; CDR3 protein: CASSQPGLRGVTQYF
D gene: TRBD2; J gene: TRBJ2-1; V gene: TRBV10-3; CDR3 length: 17; clone size: once; CDR3 DNA: TGTGCCATCAGGGAATTAAGCGGGGGGGCCGTAAGGAATGAGCAGTTCTTC; CDR3 protein: CAIRELSGGAVRNEQFF
D gene: NA; J gene: TRBJ1-2; V gene: TRBV27; CDR3 length: 14; clone size: NA; CDR3 DNA: TGTGCCAGCACCAAAGACCCGAGAGGCTATGGCTACACCTTC; CDR3 protein: CASTKDPRGYGYTF
D gene: NA; J gene: TRBJ1-4; V gene: TRBV7-2; CDR3 length: 15; clone size: NA; CDR3 DNA: TGTGCCAGCAGCTTAGGAAGGGGAGGGAAGGAAAAACTGTTTTTT; CDR3 protein: CASSLGRGGKEKLFF
D gene: NA; J gene: TRBJ1-3; V gene: TRBV25-1; CDR3 length: 15; clone size: NA; CDR3 DNA: TGTGCCAGCAGTGAATCCCAGGGTAGAAGAAACACCATATATTTT; CDR3 protein: CASSESQGRRNTIYF
D gene: NA; J gene: TRBJ2-7; V gene: TRBV5-5; CDR3 length: 13; clone size: NA; CDR3 DNA: TGTGCCAGCAGCTTGGAAACACCATCCGAGCAGTACTTC; CDR3 protein: CASSLETPSEQYF
D gene: NA; J gene: TRBJ1-2; V gene: TRBV27; CDR3 length: 13; clone size: NA; CDR3 DNA: TGTGCCAGCAGTATTACAGCATCCTATGGCTACACCTTC; CDR3 protein: CASSITASYGYTF